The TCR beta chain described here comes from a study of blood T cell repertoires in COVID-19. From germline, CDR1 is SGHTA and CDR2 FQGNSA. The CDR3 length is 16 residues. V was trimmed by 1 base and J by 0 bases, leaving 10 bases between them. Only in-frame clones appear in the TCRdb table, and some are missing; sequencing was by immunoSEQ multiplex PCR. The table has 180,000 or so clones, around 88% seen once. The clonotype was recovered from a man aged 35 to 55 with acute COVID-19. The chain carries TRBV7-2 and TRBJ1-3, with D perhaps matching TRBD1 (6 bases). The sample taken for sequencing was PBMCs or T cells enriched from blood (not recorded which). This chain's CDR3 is CASSLVGQSSGNTIYF. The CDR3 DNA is TGTGCCAGCAGCTTAGTCGGACAGAGCTCTGGAAACACCATATATTTT.